These 8 T cell receptor beta chains share one sample of origin, sequenced in a study of blood T cell repertoires in COVID-19. Some clones are missing from TCRdb's copy, which holds only in-frame ones; the method was immunoSEQ multiplex PCR. Here the sample spans over 200,000 clones, about 89% being singletons. Specimen: PBMCs or T cells enriched from blood (not recorded which). The receptors shown here come from a human donor in a cohort exposed to, infected with or recovered from COVID-19 (not recorded which). The donor label of this sample is uncertain.

This chain joins TRBV5-1 and TRBJ1-3; 12 bases are shared with TRBD1. V shed 2 bases, J shed 2 bases, and the junction held 5 bases outside the gene matches. The CDR3 totals 17 residues. Germline V gives CDR1 SGHRS, CDR2 YFSETQ. The CDR3 coding sequence is TGCGCCAGCAGCTTCCACGGGACAGGGGGCCCTGGAAACACCATATATTTT. Residues: CASSFHGTGGPGNTIYF. The variable domain in full, completed from reference TRBV5-1 and TRBJ1-3, reads KAGVTQTPRYLIKTRGQQVTLSCSPISGHRSVSWYQQTPGQGLQFLFEYFSETQRNKGNFPGRFSGRQFSNSRSEMNVSTLELGDSALYLCASSFHGTGGPGNTIYFGEGSWLTVV.

The chain uses TRBV29-1 and TRBJ1-1, with D unclear. The CDR3 extends over 12 amino acids. The germline V gene has CDR1 SQVTM and CDR2 ANQGSEA. Trimming pared 0 bases from V and 2 bases from J, leaving 4 bases between. The CDR3 bases are TGCAGCGTTGAAGAGGGCAACACTGAAGCTTTCTTT. Translated, it gives CSVEEGNTEAFF.

This clone appeared a single time. V is TRBV4-3 and J is TRBJ2-3; 8 bases match TRBD2. J lost 1 base, V lost 4 bases, and 4 bases had no gene match. In germline, CDR1 is LGHNA, CDR2 YSLEER. This CDR3 contains 15 residues. The CDR3 DNA sequence: TGCGCCAGCAGCCCCCTGCGGGGGGGCACAGATACGCAGTATTTT. Its protein product is CASSPLRGGTDTQYF.

This chain connects TRBV19 to TRBJ1-1; D is unresolved. Per germline, CDR1 LNHDA and CDR2 SQIVND (reference sequence). The ends were cut back, 11 bases at V and 1 base at J, with 8 bases in the middle. This CDR3 is built from 11 residues. As DNA, the CDR3 is TGTGCCTCTTACAGGAACACTGAAGCTTTCTTT. This codes for CASYRNTEAFF.

The chain links TRBV5-1 to TRBJ1-1, with D uncertain. Germline V gene sequence: CDR1 SGHRS, CDR2 YFSETQ. The CDR3 runs 13 residues. V lost 4 bases to trimming and J lost 0 bases, with 7 bases between them. For the CDR3, the DNA is TGCGCCAGCAGCCAGTCTCTGAACACTGAAGCTTTCTTT. Protein product: CASSQSLNTEAFF.

This chain links TRBV5-1 with TRBJ1-2; tentatively, D is TRBD1 (6 bases). This CDR3 spans 15 amino acids. CDR1 and CDR2 (germline): SGHRS, YFSETQ. Trimming took off 2 bases at V and 4 bases at J, with 15 bases between the two ends. The chain's CDR3 is CASSFQDSLSYGYTF. In DNA, the CDR3 is TGCGCCAGCAGCTTCCAGGACAGTCTTTCCTATGGCTACACCTTC.

The CDR3 loop is CASSFFEGGRATEAFF. For the CDR3, the DNA is TGTGCCAGCAGCTTCTTTGAAGGGGGTAGGGCCACTGAAGCTTTCTTT. The chain employs TRBV7-9 and TRBJ1-1; D is possibly TRBD1 (6 bases). This CDR3 spans 16 amino acids. The ends were cut back, 3 bases at V and 4 bases at J, with 18 bases in the middle. Germline CDR1 SEHNR, CDR2 FQNEAQ (reference sequence).

The chain recombines TRBV29-1 with TRBJ2-4, with TRBD2 matching over 8 bases. The V segment lost 6 bases and the J segment 4 bases; nucleotides outside the gene matches: 8. Germline V lookup: CDR1 SQVTM, CDR2 ANQGSEA. The CDR3 has 14 residues. The CDR3 sequence: CSVSSGGGKNIQYF. The CDR3 DNA follows: TGCAGCGTCTCAAGCGGGGGCGGTAAAAACATTCAGTACTTC. Drawing the rest from reference TRBV29-1 and TRBJ2-4, the complete variable domain is SAVISQKPSRDICQRGTSLTIQCQVDSQVTMMFWYRQQPGQSLTLIATANQGSEATYESGFVIDKFPISRPNLTFSTLTVSNMSPEDSSIYLCSVSSGGGKNIQYFGAGTRLSVL.